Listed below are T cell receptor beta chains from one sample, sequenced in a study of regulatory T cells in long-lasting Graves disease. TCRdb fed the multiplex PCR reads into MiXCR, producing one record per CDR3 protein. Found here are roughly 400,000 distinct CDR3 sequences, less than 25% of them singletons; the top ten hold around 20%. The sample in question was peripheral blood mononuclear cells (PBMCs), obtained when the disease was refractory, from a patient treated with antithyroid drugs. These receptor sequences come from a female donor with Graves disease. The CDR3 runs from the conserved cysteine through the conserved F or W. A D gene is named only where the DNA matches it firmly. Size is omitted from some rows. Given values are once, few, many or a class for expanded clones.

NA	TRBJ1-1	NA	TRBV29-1	CSVDNRPENTEAFF
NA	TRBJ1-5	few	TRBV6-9	CASSYLGVSNQPQHF
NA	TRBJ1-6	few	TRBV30	CAYQSTGQHSPLHF
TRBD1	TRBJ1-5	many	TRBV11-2	CASSLTGGTNQPQHF
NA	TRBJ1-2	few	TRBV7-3	CASSLSQGTGYTF
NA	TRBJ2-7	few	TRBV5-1	CASSLAGPSVSYEQYF
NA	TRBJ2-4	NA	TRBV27	CASSPTGPGDQYF
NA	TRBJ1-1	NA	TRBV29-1	CSVEMDTGANTEAFF
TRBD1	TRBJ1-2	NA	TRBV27	CASSSGTGGLGYTF
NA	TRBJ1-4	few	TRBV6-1	CASRSPTQGGEKLFF
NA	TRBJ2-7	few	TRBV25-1	CASSKTGLGEQYF
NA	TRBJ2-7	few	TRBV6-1	CASISGVGARYEQYF
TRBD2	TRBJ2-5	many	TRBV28	CASSFVAGEETQYF
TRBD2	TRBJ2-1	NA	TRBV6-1	CASSRRGGGWDNEQFF
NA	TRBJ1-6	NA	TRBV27	CASPWEGQNLHF
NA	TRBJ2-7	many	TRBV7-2	CASSLVKEQYF
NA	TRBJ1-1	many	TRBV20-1	CSARNLGGTEAFF
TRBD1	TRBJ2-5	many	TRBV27	CASSPGQGAKTQYF
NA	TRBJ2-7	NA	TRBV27	CASGTWGQGAYEQYF
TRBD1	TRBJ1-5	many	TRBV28	CASSTYRGTQPQHF
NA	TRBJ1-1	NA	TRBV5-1	CASSPDGVVSDTEAFF
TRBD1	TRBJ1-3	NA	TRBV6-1	CATGSRGMVSGNTIYF
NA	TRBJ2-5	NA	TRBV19	CASSRTVGDLETQYF
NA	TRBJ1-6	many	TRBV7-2	CASSLEAGVGSPLHF
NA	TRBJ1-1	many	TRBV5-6	CASSLRLGTEAFF
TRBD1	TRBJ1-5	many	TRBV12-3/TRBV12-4	CASTQGGQPQHF